This entry concerns a single T cell receptor beta chain. This record belongs to a study of OX40 agonist ivuxolimab in advanced cancers. TCRdb's copy holds only in-frame clones and misses some; the assay was immunoSEQ multiplex PCR. The profile shows under 80,000 clones, 87% of them singletons. The CDR3 is 11 amino acids. With 8 bases clipped from V and 9 bases from J, the junction kept 5 bases outside the gene matches. CDR1 is MDHEN and CDR2 is SYDVKM in the germline V gene. This sequence joins TRBV28 and TRBJ1-1; 8 nucleotides line up with TRBD1. The sequencing used CD4+ or CD8+ T cells sorted from blood, collected in a trial of the OX40 agonist ivuxolimab. This clonotype originated in an adult with an advanced solid tumor such as melanoma, head and neck, liver or kidney cancer. This chain's CDR3 is CASVQGGKAFF. The CDR3 nucleotides are TGTGCCAGCGTACAGGGGGGGAAAGCTTTCTTT.